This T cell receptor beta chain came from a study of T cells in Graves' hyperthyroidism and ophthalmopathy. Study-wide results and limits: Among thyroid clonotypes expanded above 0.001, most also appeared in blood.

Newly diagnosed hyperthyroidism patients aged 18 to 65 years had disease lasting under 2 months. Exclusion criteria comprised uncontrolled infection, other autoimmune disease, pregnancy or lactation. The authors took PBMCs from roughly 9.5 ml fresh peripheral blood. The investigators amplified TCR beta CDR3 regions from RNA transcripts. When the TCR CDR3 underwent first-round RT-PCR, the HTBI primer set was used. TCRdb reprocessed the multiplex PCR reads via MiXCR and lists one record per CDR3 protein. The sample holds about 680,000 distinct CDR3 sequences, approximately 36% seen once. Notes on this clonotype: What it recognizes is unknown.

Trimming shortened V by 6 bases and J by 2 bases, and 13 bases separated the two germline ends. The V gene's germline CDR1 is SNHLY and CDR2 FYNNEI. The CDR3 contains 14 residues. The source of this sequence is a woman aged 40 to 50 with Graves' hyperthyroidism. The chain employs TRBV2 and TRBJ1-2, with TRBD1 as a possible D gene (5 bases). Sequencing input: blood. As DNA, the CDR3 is TGTGCCAGCAGCCGCGCCCGGGGGAACTATGGCTACACCTTC. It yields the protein CASSRARGNYGYTF.